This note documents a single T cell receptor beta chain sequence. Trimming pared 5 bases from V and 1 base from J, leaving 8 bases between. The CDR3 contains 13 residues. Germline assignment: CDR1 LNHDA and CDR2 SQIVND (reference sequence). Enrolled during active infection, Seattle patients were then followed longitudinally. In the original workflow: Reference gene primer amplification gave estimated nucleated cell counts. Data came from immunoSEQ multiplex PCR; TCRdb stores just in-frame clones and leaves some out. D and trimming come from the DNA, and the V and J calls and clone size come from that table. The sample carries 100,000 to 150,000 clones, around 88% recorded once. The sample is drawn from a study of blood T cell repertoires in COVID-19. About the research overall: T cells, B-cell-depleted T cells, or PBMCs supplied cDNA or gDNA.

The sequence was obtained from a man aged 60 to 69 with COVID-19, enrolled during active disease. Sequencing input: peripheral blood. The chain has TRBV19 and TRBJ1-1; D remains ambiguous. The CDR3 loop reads CASSFTANTEAFF. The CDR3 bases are TGTGCCAGTAGTTTTACAGCGAACACTGAAGCTTTCTTT.